These 16 T cell receptor beta chains share one sample of origin, sequenced in a study of blood T cell repertoires in COVID-19. This table comes from immunoSEQ multiplex PCR, and its TCRdb copy is limited to in-frame clones, with some not included. The sample records 180,000 or so clones, about three quarters being singletons. Input material: peripheral blood. The receptors here all came from a woman between 50 and 59 years old with active or convalescent COVID-19.

The chain recombines TRBV3-1 (or the pseudogene TRBV3-2) with TRBJ1-5; the D gene is possibly TRBD1 (5 bases). V was trimmed by 3 bases and J by 5 bases, leaving 11 bases between them. The CDR3 runs 14 residues. Looked up from germline, CDR1 is LGHDT and CDR2 is YNNKEL (reference sequence). The CDR3 DNA is TGTGCCAGCAGCCAGGCGGGAGGGGATCAGCCCCAGCATTTT. This codes for CASSQAGGDQPQHF.

The J gene is TRBJ1-2, the V gene TRBV29-1, with a weak D call TRBD1 (5 bases). Germline V gives CDR1 SQVTM, CDR2 ANQGSEA. This CDR3 is 14 amino acids long. The ends were cut back, 8 bases at V and 4 bases at J, with 20 bases in the middle. The CDR3 here is CSPGGDLTCYGYTF. In DNA, the CDR3 is TGCAGCCCCGGGGGGGACCTGACCTGCTATGGCTACACCTTC.

The rearrangement uses TRBV18 and TRBJ1-4, with no clear D. Trimming took 5 bases from V and 1 from J, leaving 11 bases between them. The length of the CDR3 is 15 residues. Germline values: CDR1 KGHSH, CDR2 LQKENI. CDR3 bases: TGTGCCAGCTCATTTCGACGCGGAACTAATGAAAAACTGTTTTTT. Translation gives CASSFRRGTNEKLFF.

This clone has just a few counts. This chain links TRBV7-2 with TRBJ1-1; TRBD1 matches at 9 bases. CDR3 length equals 14 residues. From germline, CDR1 is SGHTA and CDR2 FQGNSA. Trimming at V came to 6 bases and at J to 4 bases, leaving 6 bases not matched to a gene. The CDR3: CASSTQGASTEAFF. The CDR3 bases are TGTGCCAGCAGTACACAGGGGGCGAGCACTGAAGCTTTCTTT.

The chain has TRBV29-1 and TRBJ1-2; 9 bases map to TRBD1. Per the germline V gene, CDR1 is SQVTM and CDR2 is ANQGSEA. This CDR3 is built from 13 residues. Unmatched junction bases numbered 10, after V lost 8 bases and J lost 6 bases. CDR3 region: CSTRQGVNDGYTF. The CDR3 DNA follows: TGCAGCACTAGACAGGGGGTTAATGATGGCTACACCTTC. The variable domain in full, with the rest retrieved from reference TRBV29-1 and TRBJ1-2, is SAVISQKPSRDICQRGTSLTIQCQVDSQVTMMFWYRQQPGQSLTLIATANQGSEATYESGFVIDKFPISRPNLTFSTLTVSNMSPEDSSIYLCSTRQGVNDGYTFGSGTRLTVV.

The J gene is TRBJ1-5, the V gene TRBV6-5; 7 bases fit TRBD1. CDR1 and CDR2 from the germline V gene are MNHEY and SVGAGI. There are 14 residues in the CDR3. J was trimmed by 6 bases and V by 4 bases; bases with no gene match: 6. CDR3 protein: CASSFSGGSQPQHF. The DNA for the CDR3 is TGTGCCAGCAGTTTTTCAGGGGGGAGTCAGCCCCAGCATTTT.

Only one count was recorded for this clone. The V call is TRBV6-2 or TRBV6-3, the J call TRBJ1-1; the D gene is possibly TRBD1 (5 bases). The CDR3 has 14 amino acids. Trimming shortened V by 5 bases and J by 4 bases, and 14 bases separated the two germline ends. Per germline, CDR1 MNHEY and CDR2 SVGEGT. In DNA form, the CDR3 reads TGTGCCAGCAGTCCGCAGGGAAGGAGCACTGAAGCTTTCTTT. This encodes CASSPQGRSTEAFF.

V and J are TRBV11-2 and TRBJ2-7, with D possibly being TRBD2 (7 bases). The CDR3 totals 14 residues. Germline V gene lookup returns CDR1 SGHAT and CDR2 FQNNGV. The V end was cut by 5 bases, the J end by 4 bases, with 15 bases between. The CDR3 spells CASSQGLRGYEQYF. The CDR3 coding sequence is TGTGCCAGCAGCCAGGGACTAAGGGGGTACGAGCAGTACTTC.

This clone was observed once. The CDR3 DNA reads as TGTGCCAGCAGCAAAAGGGACAGGGGGGACTATGGCTACACCTTC. Encoded protein: CASSKRDRGDYGYTF. This rearrangement joins TRBV21-1 to TRBJ1-2; the DNA was not compared with TRBD1, the D call given in the table. TRBV21-1 is flagged as a pseudogene. The CDR3 runs to 15 residues.

The chain combines TRBV6-2 or TRBV6-3 with TRBJ2-1; TRBD2 aligns across 7 bases. The CDR3 spans 14 residues. The V gene end was trimmed by 1 base and the J gene end by 8 bases; junction bases not matched to a gene: 5. Per germline, CDR1 MNHEY and CDR2 SVGEGT. The CDR3 nucleotides are TGTGCCAGCAGTTACTGGGAGGGGTCGGATGAGCAGTTCTTC. Residues: CASSYWEGSDEQFF.

This chain uses TRBV7-8 with TRBJ2-6, with D tentatively TRBD2 (6 bases). The length of the CDR3 is 15 residues. CDR1 and CDR2 from the germline V gene are SGHVS and FQNEAQ. The V end was cut by 5 bases, the J end by 2 bases, with 10 bases between. CDR3 DNA: TGTGCCAGCAGCGGTGCGGGAACTGGGGCCAACGTCCTGACTTTC. Amino acids: CASSGAGTGANVLTF.

The CDR3: CASSLGHRDVGTEAFF. The DNA for the CDR3 is TGCGCCAGCAGCTTGGGGCACAGGGACGTGGGCACTGAAGCTTTCTTT. The chain is built from TRBV5-1 and TRBJ1-1; D perhaps matches TRBD1 (6 bases). Trimming shortened V by 0 bases and J by 4 bases, and 16 bases separated the two germline ends. The CDR3 spans 16 residues. Germline V CDR1 and CDR2: SGHRS, YFSETQ.

The chain is built from TRBV4-2 and TRBJ2-2, with 11 bases identical to TRBD2. Germline loops: CDR1 LGHNA, CDR2 YNFKEQ. With V trimmed by 2 bases and J by 2 bases, 4 bases remained unmatched. There are 17 residues in the CDR3. The CDR3 region has the DNA TGTGCCAGCAGCCAACCGGGACTAGCGGCAAACACCGGGGAGCTGTTTTTT. Translating it yields CASSQPGLAANTGELFF.

The rearrangement uses TRBV4-3 and TRBJ2-7; possible D gene TRBD1, 5 bases. Deletions cut 0 bases from V and 2 bases from J, with 11 bases between. The CDR3 is 15 residues long. Germline CDR1 LGHNA, CDR2 YSLEER. DNA of the CDR3: TGCGCCAGCAGCCAAGAAGGAACAGGCACCTACGAGCAGTACTTC. Translating it yields CASSQEGTGTYEQYF.

J is TRBJ2-1 and V is TRBV6-6, with TRBD2 identical over 8 bases. The length of the CDR3 is 15 residues. The V segment lost 7 bases and the J segment 7 bases; nucleotides outside the gene matches: 12. The germline V gene has CDR1 MNHNY and CDR2 SVGAGI (reference sequence). The CDR3 sequence: CASTSGGRPGNEQFF. The CDR3 DNA reads TGTGCCAGCACCTCGGGGGGGCGCCCCGGTAATGAGCAGTTCTTC.

The table lists this clone with a few counts. A read error may explain this, as a much larger clone is one base away. The chain carries TRBV25-1 and TRBJ1-1; D not resolved. This CDR3 is 12 amino acids long. V lost 4 bases, J lost 1 base, and 4 bases lay in between. CDR1 is MGHDK, CDR2 SYGVNS, per germline. CDR3 sequence: CASSAGNTEAFF. The CDR3 bases are TGTGCCAGCAGTGCAGGGAACACTGAAGCTTTCTTT.